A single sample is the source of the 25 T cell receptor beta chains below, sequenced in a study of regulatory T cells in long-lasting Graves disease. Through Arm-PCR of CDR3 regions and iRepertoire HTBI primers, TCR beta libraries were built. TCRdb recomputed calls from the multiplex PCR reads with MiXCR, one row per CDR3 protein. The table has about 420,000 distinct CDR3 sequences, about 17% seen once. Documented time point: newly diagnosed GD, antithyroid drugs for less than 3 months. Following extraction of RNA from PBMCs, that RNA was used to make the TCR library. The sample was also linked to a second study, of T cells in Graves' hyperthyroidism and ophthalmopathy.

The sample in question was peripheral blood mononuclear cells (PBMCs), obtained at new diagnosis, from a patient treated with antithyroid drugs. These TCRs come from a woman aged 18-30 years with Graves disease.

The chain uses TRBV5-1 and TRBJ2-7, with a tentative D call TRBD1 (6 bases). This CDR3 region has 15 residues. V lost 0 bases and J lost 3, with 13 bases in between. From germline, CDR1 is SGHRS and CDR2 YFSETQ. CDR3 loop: CASSLGWDNYYEQYF. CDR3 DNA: TGCGCCAGCAGCTTGGGGTGGGACAACTACTACGAGCAGTACTTC.

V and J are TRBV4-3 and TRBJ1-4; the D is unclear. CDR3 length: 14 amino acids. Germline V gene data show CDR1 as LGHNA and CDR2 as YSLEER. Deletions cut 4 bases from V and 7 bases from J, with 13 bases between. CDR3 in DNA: TGCGCCAGCAGCCTGGTAGGGCAGTCTGAAAAACTGTTTTTT. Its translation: CASSLVGQSEKLFF.

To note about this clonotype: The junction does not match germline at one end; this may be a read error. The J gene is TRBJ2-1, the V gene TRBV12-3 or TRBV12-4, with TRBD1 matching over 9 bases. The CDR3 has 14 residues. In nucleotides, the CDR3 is TGTGCCAGCATCGGGACAGGGTGGAATAATGAGCAGTCCTTC. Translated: CASIGTGWNNEQSF.

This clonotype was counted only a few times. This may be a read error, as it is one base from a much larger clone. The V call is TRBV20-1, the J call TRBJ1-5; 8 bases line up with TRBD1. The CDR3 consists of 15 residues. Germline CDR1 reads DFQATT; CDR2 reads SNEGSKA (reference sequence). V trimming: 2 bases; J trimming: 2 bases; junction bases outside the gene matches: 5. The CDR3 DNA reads TGCAGTGCTAGAAAACAGGGACAGGGCAATCAGCCCCAGCATTTT. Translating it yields CSARKQGQGNQPQHF.

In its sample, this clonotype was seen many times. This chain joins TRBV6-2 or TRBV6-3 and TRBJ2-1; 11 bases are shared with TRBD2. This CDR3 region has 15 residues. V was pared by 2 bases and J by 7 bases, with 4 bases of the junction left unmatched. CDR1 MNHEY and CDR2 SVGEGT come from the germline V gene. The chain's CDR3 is CASSYRLAGGNEQFF. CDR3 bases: TGTGCCAGCAGTTACCGGCTAGCGGGGGGTAATGAGCAGTTCTTC.

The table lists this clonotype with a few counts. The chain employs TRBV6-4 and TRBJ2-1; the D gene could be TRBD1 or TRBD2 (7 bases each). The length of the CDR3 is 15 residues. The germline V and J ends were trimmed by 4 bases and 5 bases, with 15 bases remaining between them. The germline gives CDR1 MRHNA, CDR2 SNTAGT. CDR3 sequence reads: CASSAGRRGHNEQFF. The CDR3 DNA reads TGTGCCAGCAGTGCCGGGAGGAGGGGGCACAATGAGCAGTTCTTC.

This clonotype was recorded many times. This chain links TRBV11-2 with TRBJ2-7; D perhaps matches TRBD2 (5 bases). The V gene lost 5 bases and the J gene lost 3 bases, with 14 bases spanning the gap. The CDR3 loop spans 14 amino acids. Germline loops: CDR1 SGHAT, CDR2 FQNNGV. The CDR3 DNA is TGTGCCAGCAGCCCATCTGCTAGCAACTACGAGCAGTACTTC. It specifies CASSPSASNYEQYF.

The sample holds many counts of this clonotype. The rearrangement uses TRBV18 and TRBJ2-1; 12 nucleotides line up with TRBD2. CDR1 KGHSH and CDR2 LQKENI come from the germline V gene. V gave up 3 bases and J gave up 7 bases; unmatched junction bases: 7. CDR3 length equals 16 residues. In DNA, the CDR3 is TGTGCCAGCTCACCGAGGACTAGCGGGATGGGTAATGAGCAGTTCTTC. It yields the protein CASSPRTSGMGNEQFF.

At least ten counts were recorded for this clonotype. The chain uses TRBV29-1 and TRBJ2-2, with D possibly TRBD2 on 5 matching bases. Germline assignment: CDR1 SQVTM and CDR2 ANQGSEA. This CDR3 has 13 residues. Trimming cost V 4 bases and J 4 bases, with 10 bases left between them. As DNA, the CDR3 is TGCAGCGTTGGGCAGGCGGGCACCGGGGAGCTGTTTTTT. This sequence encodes CSVGQAGTGELFF.

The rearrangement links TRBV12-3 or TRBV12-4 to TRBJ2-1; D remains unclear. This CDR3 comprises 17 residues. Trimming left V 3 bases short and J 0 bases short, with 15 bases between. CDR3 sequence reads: CASSFTPQSLSYNEQFF. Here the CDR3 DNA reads TGTGCCAGCAGTTTTACCCCTCAAAGTCTCTCCTACAATGAGCAGTTCTTC.

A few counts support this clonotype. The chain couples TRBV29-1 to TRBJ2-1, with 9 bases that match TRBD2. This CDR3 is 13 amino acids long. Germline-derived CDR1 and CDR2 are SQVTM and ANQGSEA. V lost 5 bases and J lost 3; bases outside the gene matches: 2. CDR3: CSVRAGGYNEQFF. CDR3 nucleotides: TGCAGCGTTCGAGCGGGGGGCTACAATGAGCAGTTCTTC.

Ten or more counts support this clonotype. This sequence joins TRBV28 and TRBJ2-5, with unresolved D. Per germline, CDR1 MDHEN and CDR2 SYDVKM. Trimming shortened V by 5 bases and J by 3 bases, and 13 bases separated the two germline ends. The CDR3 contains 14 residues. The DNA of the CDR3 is TGTGCCAGCAGTCCCCCGGTAAGAGAAGAGACCCAGTACTTC. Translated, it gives CASSPPVREETQYF. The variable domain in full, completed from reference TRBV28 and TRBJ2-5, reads DVKVTQSSRYLVKRTGEKVFLECVQDMDHENMFWYRQDPGLGLRLIYFSYDVKMKEKGDIPEGYSVSREKKERFSLILESASTNQTSMYLCASSPPVREETQYFGPGTRLLVL.

For the CDR3, the DNA is TGTGCCAGCAGTTTGGGGCCTAGCGGGAGGGCCGGGGATACGCAGTATTTT. This codes for CASSLGPSGRAGDTQYF. The chain joins TRBV12-3 or TRBV12-4 to TRBJ2-3, with 12 positions matching TRBD2. CDR3 length equals 17 residues. With V trimmed by 3 bases and J by 6 bases, 10 bases remained unmatched.

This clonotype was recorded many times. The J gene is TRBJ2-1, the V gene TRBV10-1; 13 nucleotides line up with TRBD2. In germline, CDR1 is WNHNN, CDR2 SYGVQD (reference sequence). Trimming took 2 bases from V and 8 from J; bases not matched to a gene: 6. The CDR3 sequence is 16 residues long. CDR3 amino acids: CASSEKLAGGPDEQFF. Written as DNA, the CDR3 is TGCGCCAGCAGTGAGAAACTAGCGGGAGGGCCCGATGAGCAGTTCTTC.

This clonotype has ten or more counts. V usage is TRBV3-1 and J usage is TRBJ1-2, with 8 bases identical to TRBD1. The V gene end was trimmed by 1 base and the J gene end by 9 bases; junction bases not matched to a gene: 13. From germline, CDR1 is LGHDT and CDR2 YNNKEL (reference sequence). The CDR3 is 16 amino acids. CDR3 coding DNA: TGTGCCAGCAGCCAAGCCCAGGGACAGGAGAGCTTAAGCTACACCTTC. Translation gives CASSQAQGQESLSYTF.

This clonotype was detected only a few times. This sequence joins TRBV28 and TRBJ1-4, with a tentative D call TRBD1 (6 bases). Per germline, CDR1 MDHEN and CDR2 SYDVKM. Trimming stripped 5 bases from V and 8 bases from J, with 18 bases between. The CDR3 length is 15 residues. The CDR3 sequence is CASSTRGGLLEKLFF. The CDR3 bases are TGTGCCAGCAGTACTCGAGGGGGGTTATTGGAAAAACTGTTTTTT.

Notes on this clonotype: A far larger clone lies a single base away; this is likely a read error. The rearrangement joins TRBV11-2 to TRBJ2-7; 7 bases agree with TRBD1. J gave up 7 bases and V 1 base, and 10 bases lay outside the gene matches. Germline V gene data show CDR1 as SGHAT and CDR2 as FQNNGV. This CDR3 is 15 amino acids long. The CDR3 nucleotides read TGTGCCAGCAGCTTAGGGTCAGGGGGAAACAATGAGCAGTACTTC. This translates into CASSLGSGGNNEQYF.

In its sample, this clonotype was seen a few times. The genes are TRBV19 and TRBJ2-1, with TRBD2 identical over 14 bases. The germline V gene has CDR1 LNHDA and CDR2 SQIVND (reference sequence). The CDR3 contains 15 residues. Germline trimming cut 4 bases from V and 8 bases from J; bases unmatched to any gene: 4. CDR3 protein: CASSTQTSGGDEQFF. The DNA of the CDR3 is TGTGCCAGTAGTACCCAGACTAGCGGGGGGGATGAGCAGTTCTTC. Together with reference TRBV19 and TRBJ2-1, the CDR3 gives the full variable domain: DGGITQSPKYLFRKEGQNVTLSCEQNLNHDAMYWYRQDPGQGLRLIYYSQIVNDFQKGDIAEGYSVSREKKESFPLTVTSAQKNPTAFYLCASSTQTSGGDEQFFGPGTRLTVL.

CDR3 sequence: CSARAKDRRSNQPQHF. DNA for the CDR3: TGCAGTGCTAGAGCCAAGGACAGGAGGAGCAATCAGCCCCAGCATTTT. The J gene is TRBJ1-5, the V gene TRBV20-1, with 7 bases that match TRBD1. From germline, CDR1 is DFQATT and CDR2 SNEGSKA (reference sequence). The ends lost 1 base at V and 1 base at J; junction bases unmatched: 7. This CDR3 has 16 amino acids.

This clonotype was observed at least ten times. The CDR3 coding sequence is TGTGCCAGCTCACCGCAGGGGGCAGAAGCTTTCTTT. Its translation is CASSPQGAEAFF. V gene TRBV18 combines with J gene TRBJ1-1, with 8 bases identical to TRBD1. The length of the CDR3 is 12 residues. The germline gives CDR1 KGHSH, CDR2 LQKENI. V was pared by 3 bases and J by 8 bases, with 2 bases of the junction left unmatched.

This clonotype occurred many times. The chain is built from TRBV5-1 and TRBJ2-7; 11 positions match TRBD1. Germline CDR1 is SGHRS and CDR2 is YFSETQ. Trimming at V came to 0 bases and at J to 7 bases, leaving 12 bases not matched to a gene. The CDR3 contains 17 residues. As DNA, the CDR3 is TGCGCCAGCAGCTTGGAGGGCTACCGGGACAGGGGGGGAGAGCAGTACTTC. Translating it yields CASSLEGYRDRGGEQYF.

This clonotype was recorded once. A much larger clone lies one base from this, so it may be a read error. CDR3 sequence: CASGLSNSGNTIYF. CDR3 coding DNA: TGTGCCAGCGGTTTGAGCAACTCTGGAAACACCATATATTTT. The V gene is TRBV28, the J gene TRBJ1-3; D call uncertain. Germline CDR1 MDHEN, CDR2 SYDVKM. The length of the CDR3 is 14 residues. Combining the CDR3 with reference TRBV28 and TRBJ1-3 gives the whole variable domain DVKVTQSSRYLVKRTGEKVFLECVQDMDHENMFWYRQDPGLGLRLIYFSYDVKMKEKGDIPEGYSVSREKKERFSLILESASTNQTSMYLCASGLSNSGNTIYFGEGSWLTVV.

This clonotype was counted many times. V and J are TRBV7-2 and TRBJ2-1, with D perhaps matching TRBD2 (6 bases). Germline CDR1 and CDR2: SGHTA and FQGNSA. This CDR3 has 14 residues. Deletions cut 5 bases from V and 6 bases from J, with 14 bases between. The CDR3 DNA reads TGTGCCAGCAGCGTGGGAGGCGCCGTCAATGAGCAGTTCTTC. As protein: CASSVGGAVNEQFF.

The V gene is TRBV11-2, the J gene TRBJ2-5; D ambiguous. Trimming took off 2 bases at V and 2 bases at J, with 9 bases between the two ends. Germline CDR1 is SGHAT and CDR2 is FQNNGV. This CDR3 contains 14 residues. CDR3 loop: CASSLMTLQETQYF. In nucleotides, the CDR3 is TGTGCCAGCAGCTTAATGACACTACAAGAGACCCAGTACTTC.

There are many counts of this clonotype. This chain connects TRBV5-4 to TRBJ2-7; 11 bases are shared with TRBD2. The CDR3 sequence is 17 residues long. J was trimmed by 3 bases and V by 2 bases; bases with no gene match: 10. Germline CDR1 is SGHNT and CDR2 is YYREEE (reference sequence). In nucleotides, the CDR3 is TGTGCCAGCAGCTTCCCTTCTAGCGGGAGGTTAGGCTACGAGCAGTACTTC. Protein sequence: CASSFPSSGRLGYEQYF.